This TCR beta chain was retrieved from a study of OX40 agonist ivuxolimab in advanced cancers. For the study in its entirety: The costimulatory receptor OX40 (CD134) was targeted by ivuxolimab, a fully human IgG2 agonistic monoclonal antibody. Among the roughly 52 dose-escalation patients, some 20 had hepatocellular carcinoma, 15 or so melanoma, 9 renal cell carcinoma and 9 head and neck cancer. The purpose of peripheral TCRbeta sequencing was to test whether ivuxolimab changed TCR sequence diversity and led to clonal T-cell expansion. Three dose-escalation patients achieved partial responses, one with hepatocellular carcinoma and two with cutaneous melanoma. In the dose-escalation cohort, over 65% of patients were male, and the mean age was approximately 60 years, with a range of 23 to 79. Intravenous ivuxolimab was administered to patients every 2 weeks at six dose levels: 0.01, 0.1, 0.3, 1.5, 3 and 10 mg/kg. Patients were allowed to have had prior anti-PD-1, anti-PD-L1 or anti-CTLA-4 therapy, and 40% to 45% of the dose-escalation patients had been treated with checkpoint inhibitors. The monotherapy dose-escalation portion (N ≈ 50 patients) of the phase I ivuxolimab trial is reported in the paper.

To sequence the TCRbeta CDR3 region, genomic DNA was isolated from the sorted cells. TCRbeta CDR3 regions were sequenced using the immunoSEQ Assay. This is the immuneACCESS table as TCRdb keeps it, with only in-frame sequences that have V and J called. A part of the clones is gone; compared with another copy, unresolved V genes explain less than half, and the rest is unexplained. The sample records tens of thousands of clones, 75% to 90% of which are singletons. The ten largest make up around 5% of the sample. Study-wide conclusions, independent of this receptor: At doses from 0.1 to 3.0 mg/kg, clonal expansion was seen in both CD4+ and CD8+ blood T cells between baseline and week 6. Low levels of normalized T-cell clonal expansion were also seen in some patients who did not respond. In the 0.1-3.0 mg/kg groups, partial responders had among the lowest normalized peripheral clonal expansion, particularly in CD8+ T cells. Antigen specificity was not determined for the clonally expanded peripheral T cells. On average, CD8+ T cells showed more expanded clones than CD4+ T cells after ivuxolimab.

V loses 2 bases at its end and J loses 0 bases; junction bases beyond the gene matches: 5. The CDR3 runs 17 residues from the cysteine to the phenylalanine. Only CDR3 DNA is held: 51 bases, read in frame from base 1. CDR1 SGHRS and CDR2 YFSETQ were looked up in the germline V gene. The trial excluded patients who had a history of autoimmune disease or who were on systemic immunosuppression. In every dose cohort, peripheral blood was drawn for TCR sequencing at baseline, cycle 4 day 1, and cycle 7 day 1. Samples came from an open-label, multicenter, first-in-human phase I dose-escalation trial of ivuxolimab. Adults with locally advanced or metastatic melanoma, renal cell, hepatocellular, or head and neck squamous cell carcinoma were enrolled in the trial. CD4+ and CD8+ T cells were sorted separately from peripheral blood before TCR sequencing. In regard to this clone: What antigen it recognizes has not been identified. Base qualities are missing; no much larger clone stands one base away.

The TCR comes from an adult with an advanced solid tumor such as melanoma, head and neck, liver or kidney cancer. This chain is built from TRBV5-1 and TRBJ2-2; 9 central bases correspond to TRBD1. Source: CD4+ or CD8+ T cells sorted from blood, taken in a trial of the OX40 agonist ivuxolimab. The CDR3 has the sequence CASSFDRQGANTGELFF. At the DNA level, the sequence is TGCGCCAGCAGCTTCGACAGACAGGGGGCGAACACCGGGGAGCTGTTTTTT. Supplemented by the reference TRBV5-1 and TRBJ2-2 proteins around the CDR3, the complete variable domain is KAGVTQTPRYLIKTRGQQVTLSCSPISGHRSVSWYQQTPGQGLQFLFEYFSETQRNKGNFPGRFSGRQFSNSRSEMNVSTLELGDSALYLCASSFDRQGANTGELFFGEGSRLTVL.